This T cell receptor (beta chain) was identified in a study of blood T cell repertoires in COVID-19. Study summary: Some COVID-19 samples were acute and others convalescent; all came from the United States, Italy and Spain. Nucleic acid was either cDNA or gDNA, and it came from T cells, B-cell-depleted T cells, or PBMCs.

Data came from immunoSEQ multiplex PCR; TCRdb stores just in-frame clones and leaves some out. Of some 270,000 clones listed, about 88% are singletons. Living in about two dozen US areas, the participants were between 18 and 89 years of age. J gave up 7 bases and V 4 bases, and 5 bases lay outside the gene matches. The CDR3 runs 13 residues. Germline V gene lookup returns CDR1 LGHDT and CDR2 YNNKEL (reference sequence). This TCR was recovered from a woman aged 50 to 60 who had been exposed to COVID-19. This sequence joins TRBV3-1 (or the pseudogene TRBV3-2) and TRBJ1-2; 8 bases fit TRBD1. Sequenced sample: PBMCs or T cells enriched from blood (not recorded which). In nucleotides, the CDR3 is TGTGCCAGCAGCCGACCGGGACAGGTTGGCTACACCTTC. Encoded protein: CASSRPGQVGYTF.